These T cell receptor beta chains were read from a single sample in a study of shared clonotypes between healthy human individuals. Libraries were prepared by immunoSEQ multiplex PCR; TCRdb keeps only in-frame clonotypes and omits some of them. In the table there are more than 2 million clones, 80% to 95% of which are singletons. Sequencing input: naive CD8+ T cells from PBMCs. These receptors were collected from a man younger than 35 in good health. Some clones in this sample may be carry-over from other donors' samples. CDR3s include the opening cysteine and the closing phenylalanine or tryptophan. A D gene is named only where the DNA matches it firmly. For some rows the clone size is stated as once, few or many, or as a class when expanded; others skip it.

V gene: TRBV27; clone size: .; D gene: .; J gene: TRBJ2-1; CDR3 DNA: TGTGCCACCCCGTCCGGGAGCTCCTACAATGAGCAGTTCTTC; CDR3 protein: CATPSGSSYNEQFF
V gene: TRBV19; clone size: .; D gene: .; J gene: TRBJ1-2; CDR3 DNA: TGTGCCAGTAGAGGACGGGACTATGGCTACACCTTC; CDR3 protein: CASRGRDYGYTF
V gene: TRBV7-9; clone size: .; D gene: .; J gene: TRBJ2-3; CDR3 DNA: TGTGCCAGCAGCGGGGTAGAATGGAGTTACGGCACAGATACGCAGTATTTT; CDR3 protein: CASSGVEWSYGTDTQYF
V gene: TRBV2; clone size: .; D gene: .; J gene: TRBJ2-3; CDR3 DNA: TGTGCCAGCAGTGAAGGGGGAGGTAGCACAGATACGCAGTATTTT; CDR3 protein: CASSEGGGSTDTQYF
V gene: TRBV6-1; clone size: .; D gene: .; J gene: TRBJ2-5; CDR3 DNA: TGTGCCAGCAGTGAAGCGGGAGGATTCGAAAAGACCCAGTACTTC; CDR3 protein: CASSEAGGFEKTQYF
V gene: TRBV9; clone size: .; D gene: .; J gene: TRBJ2-7; CDR3 DNA: TGTGCCAGCAGCTACCAGTCCGGGACGTCCTACGAGCAGTACTTC; CDR3 protein: CASSYQSGTSYEQYF
V gene: TRBV5-6; clone size: .; D gene: TRBD2; J gene: TRBJ2-1; CDR3 DNA: TGTGCCAGCAGCTTGGATTCGGGGGGGCCCTACAATGAGCAGTTCTTC; CDR3 protein: CASSLDSGGPYNEQFF
V gene: TRBV7-8; clone size: .; D gene: .; J gene: TRBJ2-3; CDR3 DNA: TGTGCCAGCAGCTTAGCTTGGGCAGAATTTCCCACAGATACGCAGTATTTT; CDR3 protein: CASSLAWAEFPTDTQYF
V gene: TRBV5-4; clone size: .; D gene: TRBD2; J gene: TRBJ2-7; CDR3 DNA: TGTGCCAGCAGCCAGACTAGCGGCACCTACGAGCAGTACTTC; CDR3 protein: CASSQTSGTYEQYF
V gene: TRBV27; clone size: .; D gene: .; J gene: TRBJ2-2; CDR3 DNA: TGTGCCAGCGGACTAGGGGGCGGGGAGCTGTTTTTT; CDR3 protein: CASGLGGGELFF
V gene: TRBV21-1; clone size: .; D gene: .; J gene: TRBJ2-1; CDR3 DNA: TGTGCCAGCAGCAAAGGACGGGAAGGGTCCTACAATGAGCAGTTCTTC; CDR3 protein: CASSKGREGSYNEQFF
V gene: TRBV6-5; clone size: once; D gene: .; J gene: TRBJ1-4; CDR3 DNA: TGTGCCAGCAGTTACCGGGGGGTAAATAATGAAAAACTGTTTTTT; CDR3 protein: CASSYRGVNNEKLFF
V gene: TRBV19; clone size: .; D gene: .; J gene: TRBJ1-1; CDR3 DNA: TGTGCCAGTAGTATGGGAGGGGCTCTCATGAACACTGAAGCTTTCTTT; CDR3 protein: CASSMGGALMNTEAFF
V gene: TRBV27; clone size: .; D gene: .; J gene: TRBJ2-3; CDR3 DNA: TGTGCCAGCAGTCCAAGGTTGGCAGATACGCAGTATTTT; CDR3 protein: CASSPRLADTQYF
V gene: TRBV19; clone size: .; D gene: .; J gene: TRBJ1-2; CDR3 DNA: TGTGCCAGTAGTAAACGCTATGGCTACACCTTC; CDR3 protein: CASSKRYGYTF
V gene: TRBV18; clone size: .; D gene: .; J gene: TRBJ2-7; CDR3 DNA: TGTGCCAGCGCTAGGGACCGAGTCTCCTACGAGCAGTACTTC; CDR3 protein: CASARDRVSYEQYF
V gene: TRBV5-6; clone size: .; D gene: TRBD2; J gene: TRBJ2-6; CDR3 DNA: TGTGCCAGCAGCTCCTGGACTAGCCCAGGTCCCTCTGGGGCCAACGTCCTGACTTTC; CDR3 protein: CASSSWTSPGPSGANVLTF
V gene: TRBV15; clone size: .; D gene: TRBD2; J gene: TRBJ2-1; CDR3 DNA: TGTGCCACCAGCAGAGCTTCTAGCGGCGACAATGAGCAGTTCTTC; CDR3 protein: CATSRASSGDNEQFF
V gene: TRBV7-8; clone size: .; D gene: .; J gene: TRBJ2-2; CDR3 DNA: TGTGCCAGCAGCCCCCCCGGGGTAGCGGTAGGCGGGGAGCTGTTTTTT; CDR3 protein: CASSPPGVAVGGELFF
V gene: TRBV4-3; clone size: .; D gene: .; J gene: TRBJ2-1; CDR3 DNA: TGCGCCAGCAGCCAAGATCGGGCAGGGTGGGATGAGCAGTTCTTC; CDR3 protein: CASSQDRAGWDEQFF
V gene: TRBV29-1; clone size: .; D gene: .; J gene: TRBJ2-1; CDR3 DNA: TGCAGCGTTTACTACAATGAGCAGTTCTTC; CDR3 protein: CSVYYNEQFF
V gene: TRBV5-6; clone size: .; D gene: .; J gene: TRBJ1-1; CDR3 DNA: TGTGCCAGCAGCCCTGCCCATCGGACAGCCTTGAACACTGAAGCTTTCTTT; CDR3 protein: CASSPAHRTALNTEAFF
V gene: TRBV4-1; clone size: .; D gene: TRBD2; J gene: TRBJ2-2; CDR3 DNA: TGCGCCAGCAGCCAAGATCGGGTTGCGGGAGAGGGGGAGCTGTTTTTT; CDR3 protein: CASSQDRVAGEGELFF
V gene: TRBV28; clone size: .; D gene: .; J gene: TRBJ1-4; CDR3 DNA: TGTGCCAGCAGTTTACTGGGGAATAATGAAAAACTGTTTTTT; CDR3 protein: CASSLLGNNEKLFF
V gene: TRBV7-7; clone size: .; D gene: .; J gene: TRBJ1-1; CDR3 DNA: TGTGCCAGCAGCCCCCTGGGGGGAGCGTTCCACACTGAAGCTTTCTTT; CDR3 protein: CASSPLGGAFHTEAFF
V gene: TRBV7-9; clone size: .; D gene: .; J gene: TRBJ1-1; CDR3 DNA: TGTGCCAGCAGCTCCGCCGGGGACCCCACTGAAGCTTTCTTT; CDR3 protein: CASSSAGDPTEAFF
V gene: TRBV27; clone size: .; D gene: TRBD2; J gene: TRBJ2-7; CDR3 DNA: TGTGCCAGCAGTTTAACCGGGACTAGCGGGCCCGAGCAGTACTTC; CDR3 protein: CASSLTGTSGPEQYF
V gene: TRBV28; clone size: .; D gene: TRBD2; J gene: TRBJ2-3; CDR3 DNA: TGTGCCAGCAGTTTTTTGGCTAGCGGAGACACAGATACGCAGTATTTT; CDR3 protein: CASSFLASGDTDTQYF
V gene: TRBV11-2; clone size: .; D gene: .; J gene: TRBJ1-2; CDR3 DNA: TGTGCCAGCAGCTTAGAATGGGGGGCGACTGGCTACACCTTC; CDR3 protein: CASSLEWGATGYTF
V gene: TRBV10-3; clone size: .; D gene: .; J gene: TRBJ1-5; CDR3 DNA: TGTGCCATCAGTGAAACAGGGAGGAATCAGCCCCAGCATTTT; CDR3 protein: CAISETGRNQPQHF
V gene: TRBV28; clone size: .; D gene: .; J gene: TRBJ2-2; CDR3 DNA: TGTGCCAGCAGTGTAAATCCACAGGGCCCCACCGGGGAGCTGTTTTTT; CDR3 protein: CASSVNPQGPTGELFF
V gene: TRBV10-2; clone size: .; D gene: TRBD2; J gene: TRBJ2-3; CDR3 DNA: TGCGCCAGCAAGACTAGCGGGGAGAGCACAGATACGCAGTATTTT; CDR3 protein: CASKTSGESTDTQYF
V gene: TRBV4-1; clone size: .; D gene: .; J gene: TRBJ2-7; CDR3 DNA: TGCGCCAGCAGCCCCCCCTCCTACGAGCAGTACTTC; CDR3 protein: CASSPPSYEQYF
V gene: TRBV4-3; clone size: .; D gene: .; J gene: TRBJ2-2; CDR3 DNA: TGCGCCAGCAGCCAAGTGTGGGGGACAGGGGAGCTGTTTTTT; CDR3 protein: CASSQVWGTGELFF
V gene: TRBV28; clone size: .; D gene: TRBD1; J gene: TRBJ2-7; CDR3 DNA: TGTGCCAGCAGTCCACCCGGGACAGAGAACGAGCAGTACTTC; CDR3 protein: CASSPPGTENEQYF
V gene: TRBV4-1; clone size: .; D gene: .; J gene: TRBJ1-2; CDR3 DNA: TGCGCCAGCAGCCAAGATAGGGGGGTAACTAACTATGGCTACACCTTC; CDR3 protein: CASSQDRGVTNYGYTF
V gene: TRBV27; clone size: .; D gene: .; J gene: TRBJ2-1; CDR3 DNA: TGTGCCAGCCGTTGGGGCTCATACTCCTACAATGAGCAGTTCTTC; CDR3 protein: CASRWGSYSYNEQFF
V gene: TRBV5-1; clone size: .; D gene: TRBD1; J gene: TRBJ1-1; CDR3 DNA: TGCGCCAGCAGCTTGGTGGGACAGGGAACTGAAGCTTTCTTT; CDR3 protein: CASSLVGQGTEAFF
V gene: TRBV4-3; clone size: few; D gene: .; J gene: TRBJ1-6; CDR3 DNA: TGCGCCAGCAGCCAAATTAGCGTCGTAGGCAGGTCCTATAATTCACCCCTCCACTTT; CDR3 protein: CASSQISVVGRSYNSPLHF
V gene: TRBV7-2; clone size: .; D gene: .; J gene: TRBJ2-3; CDR3 DNA: TGTGCCAGCAGCACATTCAGGGGGGAGTCCACAGATACGCAGTATTTT; CDR3 protein: CASSTFRGESTDTQYF
V gene: TRBV11-2; clone size: once; D gene: .; J gene: TRBJ2-4; CDR3 DNA: TGTGCCAGCAGAAATAAGGGCGTTGGGGATGCGGCCAAAAACATTCAGTACTTC; CDR3 protein: CASRNKGVGDAAKNIQYF
V gene: TRBV4-2; clone size: .; D gene: TRBD1; J gene: TRBJ2-2; CDR3 DNA: TGTGCCAGCAGCCTGGGACAGCTCGCGAACACCGGGGAGCTGTTTTTT; CDR3 protein: CASSLGQLANTGELFF
V gene: TRBV2; clone size: .; D gene: .; J gene: TRBJ2-5; CDR3 DNA: TGTGCCAGCAGGGATGACTTGAAGGGAGAGACCCAGTACTTC; CDR3 protein: CASRDDLKGETQYF
V gene: TRBV27; clone size: .; D gene: .; J gene: TRBJ1-1; CDR3 DNA: TGTGCCAGCAGCCTCCGAGGGGGGGAAGGTGAAGCTTTCTTT; CDR3 protein: CASSLRGGEGEAFF
V gene: TRBV7-6; clone size: .; D gene: .; J gene: TRBJ2-1; CDR3 DNA: TGTGCCAGCAGCTTGGGGTTGGGGGAGCAGTTCTTC; CDR3 protein: CASSLGLGEQFF
V gene: TRBV11-2; clone size: .; D gene: .; J gene: TRBJ1-1; CDR3 DNA: TGTGCCAGCAGCTTAGGCCGGGCAGGGAGGACTGAAGCTTTCTTT; CDR3 protein: CASSLGRAGRTEAFF
V gene: TRBV14; clone size: .; D gene: TRBD2; J gene: TRBJ2-7; CDR3 DNA: TGTGCCAGCAGCCATGTTTCGGGAGGTTTCTACGAGCAGTACTTC; CDR3 protein: CASSHVSGGFYEQYF
V gene: TRBV6-1; clone size: .; D gene: .; J gene: TRBJ2-7; CDR3 DNA: TGTGCCAGCAGTGAATTGGGTTGGGGCTTACCGACCTACGAGCAGTACTTC; CDR3 protein: CASSELGWGLPTYEQYF
V gene: TRBV27; clone size: .; D gene: TRBD2; J gene: TRBJ2-7; CDR3 DNA: TGTGCCAGCAGCATTGGACTAGCGAGATCCTACGAGCAGTACTTC; CDR3 protein: CASSIGLARSYEQYF
V gene: TRBV9; clone size: .; D gene: TRBD2; J gene: TRBJ2-5; CDR3 DNA: TGTGCCAGCAGCCTCGCCGGGGGGGCGGTAGGAGAGACCCAGTACTTC; CDR3 protein: CASSLAGGAVGETQYF
V gene: TRBV5-4; clone size: .; D gene: .; J gene: TRBJ2-3; CDR3 DNA: TGTGCCAGCAGCTTGCCCGGGACGCAACTCAATACGCAGTATTTT; CDR3 protein: CASSLPGTQLNTQYF
V gene: TRBV4-1; clone size: .; D gene: .; J gene: TRBJ1-1; CDR3 DNA: TGCGCCAGCAGCCAACGGGAGAGAATGAACACTGAAGCTTTCTTT; CDR3 protein: CASSQRERMNTEAFF
V gene: TRBV6-5; clone size: few; D gene: TRBD1; J gene: TRBJ1-2; CDR3 DNA: TGTGCCAGCACCCTTCGGACAGGAAACTATGGCTACACCTTC; CDR3 protein: CASTLRTGNYGYTF
V gene: TRBV11-2; clone size: .; D gene: TRBD1; J gene: TRBJ1-2; CDR3 DNA: TGTGCCAGCAGCACGGGACAGGGAAGTATCTATGGCTACACCTTC; CDR3 protein: CASSTGQGSIYGYTF
V gene: TRBV2; clone size: once; D gene: .; J gene: TRBJ1-1; CDR3 DNA: TGTGCCAGCAGGGAGGTCACAGTCGGAACTGAAGCTTTCTTT; CDR3 protein: CASREVTVGTEAFF